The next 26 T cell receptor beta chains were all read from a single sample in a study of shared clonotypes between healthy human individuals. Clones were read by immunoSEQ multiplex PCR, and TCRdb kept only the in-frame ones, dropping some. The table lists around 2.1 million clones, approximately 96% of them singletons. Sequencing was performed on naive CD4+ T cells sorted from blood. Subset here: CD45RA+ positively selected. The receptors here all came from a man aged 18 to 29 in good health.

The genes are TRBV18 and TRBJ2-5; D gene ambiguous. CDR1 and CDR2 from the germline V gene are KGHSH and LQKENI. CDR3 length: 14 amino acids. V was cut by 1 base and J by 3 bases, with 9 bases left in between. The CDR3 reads CASSPLELKETQYF. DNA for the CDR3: TGTGCCAGCTCACCACTGGAGCTAAAAGAGACCCAGTACTTC.

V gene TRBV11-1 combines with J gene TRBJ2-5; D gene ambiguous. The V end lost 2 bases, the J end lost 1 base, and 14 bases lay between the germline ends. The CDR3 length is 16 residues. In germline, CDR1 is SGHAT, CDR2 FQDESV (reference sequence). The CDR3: CASSLFTDQLQETQYF. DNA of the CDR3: TGTGCCAGCAGCTTATTTACAGACCAACTCCAAGAGACCCAGTACTTC.

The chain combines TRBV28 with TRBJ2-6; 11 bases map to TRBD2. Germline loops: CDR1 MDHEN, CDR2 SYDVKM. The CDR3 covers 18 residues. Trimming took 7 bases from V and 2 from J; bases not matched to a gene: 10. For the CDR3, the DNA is TGTGCCAGCATCAAGACTAGCGGGGCCTTTACTGGGGCCAACGTCCTGACTTTC. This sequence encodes CASIKTSGAFTGANVLTF.

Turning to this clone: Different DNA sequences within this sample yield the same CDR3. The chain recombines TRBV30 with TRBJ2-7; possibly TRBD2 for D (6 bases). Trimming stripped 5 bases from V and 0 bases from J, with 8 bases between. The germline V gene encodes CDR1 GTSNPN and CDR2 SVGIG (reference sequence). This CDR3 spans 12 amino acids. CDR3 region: CAWGGNSYEQYF. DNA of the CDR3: TGTGCCTGGGGAGGGAACTCCTACGAGCAGTACTTC. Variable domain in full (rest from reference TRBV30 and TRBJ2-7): SQTIHQWPATLVQPVGSPLSLECTVEGTSNPNLYWYRQAAGRGLQLLFYSVGIGQISSEVPQNLSASRPQDRQFILSSKKLLLSDSGFYLCAWGGNSYEQYFGPGTRLTVT.

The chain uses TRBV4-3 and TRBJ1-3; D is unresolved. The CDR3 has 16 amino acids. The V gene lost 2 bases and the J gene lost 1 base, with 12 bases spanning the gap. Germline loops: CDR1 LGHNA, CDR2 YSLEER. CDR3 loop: CASSQSYMGSGNTIYF. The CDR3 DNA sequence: TGCGCCAGCAGCCAATCCTATATGGGATCTGGAAACACCATATATTTT.

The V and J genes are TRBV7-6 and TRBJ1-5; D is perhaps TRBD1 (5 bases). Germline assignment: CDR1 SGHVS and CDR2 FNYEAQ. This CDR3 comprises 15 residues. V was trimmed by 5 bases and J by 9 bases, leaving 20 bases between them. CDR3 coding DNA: TGTGCCAGCAGCCCCGCCGCAGGGAGTTATGGGCCCCAGCATTTT. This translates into CASSPAAGSYGPQHF.

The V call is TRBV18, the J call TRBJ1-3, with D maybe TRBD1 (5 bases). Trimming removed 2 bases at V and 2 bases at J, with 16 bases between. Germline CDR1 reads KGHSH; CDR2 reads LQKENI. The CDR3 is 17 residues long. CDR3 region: CASSPFAPDTAGNTIYF. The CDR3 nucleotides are TGTGCCAGCTCACCATTCGCTCCGGACACGGCTGGAAACACCATATATTTT. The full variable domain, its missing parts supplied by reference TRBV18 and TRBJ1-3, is NAGVMQNPRHLVRRRGQEARLRCSPMKGHSHVYWYRQLPEEGLKFMVYLQKENIIDESGMPKERFSAEFPKEGPSILRIQQVVRGDSAAYFCASSPFAPDTAGNTIYFGEGSWLTVV.

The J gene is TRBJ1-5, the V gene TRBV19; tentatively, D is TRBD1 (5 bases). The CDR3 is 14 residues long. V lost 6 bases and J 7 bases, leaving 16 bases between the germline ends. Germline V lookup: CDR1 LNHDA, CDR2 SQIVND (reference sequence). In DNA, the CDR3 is TGTGCCAGTAGAGGGGCTGAGGGAAACCAGCCCCAGCATTTT. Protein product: CASRGAEGNQPQHF. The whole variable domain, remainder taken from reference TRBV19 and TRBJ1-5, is DGGITQSPKYLFRKEGQNVTLSCEQNLNHDAMYWYRQDPGQGLRLIYYSQIVNDFQKGDIAEGYSVSREKKESFPLTVTSAQKNPTAFYLCASRGAEGNQPQHFGDGTRLSIL.

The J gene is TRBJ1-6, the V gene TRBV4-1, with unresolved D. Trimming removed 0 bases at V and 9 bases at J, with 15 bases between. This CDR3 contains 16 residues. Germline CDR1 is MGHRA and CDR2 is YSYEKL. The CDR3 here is CASSQDRSAVGSPLHF. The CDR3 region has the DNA TGCGCCAGCAGCCAAGATCGGTCAGCCGTTGGTTCACCCCTCCACTTT.

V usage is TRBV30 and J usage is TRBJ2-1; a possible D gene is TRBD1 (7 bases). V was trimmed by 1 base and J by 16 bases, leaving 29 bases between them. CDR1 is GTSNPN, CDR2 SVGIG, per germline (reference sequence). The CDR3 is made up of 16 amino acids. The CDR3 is CAWSDRRGPQTRIDFF. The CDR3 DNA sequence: TGTGCCTGGAGTGACCGGAGGGGGCCCCAGACTAGGATCGATTTCTTC.

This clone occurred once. CDR3 coding DNA: TGTGCCTGGAGTGTACAAATTTCACCCCTCCACTTT. Its translation: CAWSVQISPLHF. The chain combines TRBV30 with TRBJ1-6; D remains ambiguous. Germline V gene lookup returns CDR1 GTSNPN and CDR2 SVGIG (reference sequence). The CDR3 runs 12 residues. Trimming stripped 0 bases from V and 9 bases from J, with 6 bases between.

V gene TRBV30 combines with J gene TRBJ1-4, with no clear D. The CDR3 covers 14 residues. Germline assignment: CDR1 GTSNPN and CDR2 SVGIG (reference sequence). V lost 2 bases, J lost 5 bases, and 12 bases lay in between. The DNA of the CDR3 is TGTGCCTGGAGTCCGGGAACAGCCAATGAAAAACTGTTTTTT. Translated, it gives CAWSPGTANEKLFF.

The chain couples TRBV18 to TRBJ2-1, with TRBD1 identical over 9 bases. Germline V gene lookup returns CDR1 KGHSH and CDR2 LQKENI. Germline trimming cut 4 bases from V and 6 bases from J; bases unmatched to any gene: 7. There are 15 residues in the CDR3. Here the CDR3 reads CASSLAGTGLNEQFF. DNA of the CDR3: TGTGCCAGCTCACTTGCCGGGACAGGGCTCAATGAGCAGTTCTTC.

In DNA, the CDR3 is TGTGCCTGGGGGAGAGAGACAGGGGGTTCCTATGGCTACACCTTC. This translates into CAWGRETGGSYGYTF. The gene calls are TRBV30 and TRBJ1-2, with TRBD1 matching 9 bases. After removal of 5 bases from V and 4 bases from J, the junction contained 11 bases not matched to a gene. Germline CDR1 reads GTSNPN; CDR2 reads SVGIG (reference sequence). There are 15 residues in the CDR3.

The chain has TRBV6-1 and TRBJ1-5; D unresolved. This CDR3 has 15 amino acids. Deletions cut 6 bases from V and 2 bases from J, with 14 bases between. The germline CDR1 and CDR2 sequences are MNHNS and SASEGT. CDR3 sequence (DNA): TGTGCCAGCAGCAAAAAGTGGACGGGCAATCAGCCCCAGCATTTT. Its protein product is CASSKKWTGNQPQHF.

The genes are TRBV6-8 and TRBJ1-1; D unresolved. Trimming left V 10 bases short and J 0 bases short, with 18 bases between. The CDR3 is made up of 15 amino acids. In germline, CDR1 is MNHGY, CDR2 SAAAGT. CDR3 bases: TGTGCCATCTTTGACCATATGGTCTTGAACACTGAAGCTTTCTTT. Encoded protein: CAIFDHMVLNTEAFF.

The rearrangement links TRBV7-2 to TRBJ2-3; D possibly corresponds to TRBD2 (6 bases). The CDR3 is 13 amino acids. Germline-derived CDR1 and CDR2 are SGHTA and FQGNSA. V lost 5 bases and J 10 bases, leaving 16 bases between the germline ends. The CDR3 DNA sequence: TGTGCCAGCAGCCTCCCGGGCTCGGGAGCGCAGTATTTT. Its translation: CASSLPGSGAQYF.

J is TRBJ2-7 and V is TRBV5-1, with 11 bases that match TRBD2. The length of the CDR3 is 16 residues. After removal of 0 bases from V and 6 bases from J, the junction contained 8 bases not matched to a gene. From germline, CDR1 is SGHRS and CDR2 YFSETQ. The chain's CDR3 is CASSLAQLAGAGEQYF. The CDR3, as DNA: TGCGCCAGCAGCTTGGCCCAACTAGCGGGAGCAGGCGAGCAGTACTTC.

CDR3 DNA sequence: TGTGCCAGCAGTGAACCATGGACTGGTTCGGAGACCCAGTACTTC. It is translated as CASSEPWTGSETQYF. The chain recombines TRBV2 with TRBJ2-5; possibly TRBD2 for D (5 bases). The CDR3 spans 15 residues. The V end was cut by 2 bases, the J end by 5 bases, with 15 bases between. The germline V gene has CDR1 SNHLY and CDR2 FYNNEI.

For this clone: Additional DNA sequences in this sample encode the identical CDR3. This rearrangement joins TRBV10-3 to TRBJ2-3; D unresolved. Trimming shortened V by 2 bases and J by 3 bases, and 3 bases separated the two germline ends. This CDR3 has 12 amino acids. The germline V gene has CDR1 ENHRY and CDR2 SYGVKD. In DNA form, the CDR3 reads TGTGCCATCAGTGAGGGAACAGATACGCAGTATTTT. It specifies CAISEGTDTQYF.

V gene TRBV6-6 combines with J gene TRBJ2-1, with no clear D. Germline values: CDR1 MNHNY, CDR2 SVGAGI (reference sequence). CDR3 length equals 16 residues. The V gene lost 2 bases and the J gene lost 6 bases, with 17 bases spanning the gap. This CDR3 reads CASSYPTVTAANEQFF. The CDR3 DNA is TGTGCCAGCAGTTACCCAACAGTTACGGCCGCCAATGAGCAGTTCTTC.

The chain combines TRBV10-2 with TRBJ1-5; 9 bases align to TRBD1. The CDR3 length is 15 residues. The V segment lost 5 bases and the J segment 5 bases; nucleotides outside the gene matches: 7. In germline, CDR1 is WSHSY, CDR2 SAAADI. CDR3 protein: CASSLDRGSYQPQHF. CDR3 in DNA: TGCGCCAGCAGTTTGGACAGGGGCTCTTATCAGCCCCAGCATTTT.

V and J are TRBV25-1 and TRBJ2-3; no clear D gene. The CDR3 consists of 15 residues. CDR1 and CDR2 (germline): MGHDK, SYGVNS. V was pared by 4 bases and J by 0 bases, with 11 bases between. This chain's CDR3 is CASSASLPSTDTQYF. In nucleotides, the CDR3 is TGTGCCAGCAGTGCCTCACTACCCAGCACAGATACGCAGTATTTT.

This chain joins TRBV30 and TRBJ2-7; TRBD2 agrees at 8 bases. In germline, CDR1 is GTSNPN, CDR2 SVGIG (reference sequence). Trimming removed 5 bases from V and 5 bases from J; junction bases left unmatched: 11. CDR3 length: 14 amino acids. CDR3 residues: CAWGLRAGGHEQYF. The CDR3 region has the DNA TGTGCCTGGGGGCTCCGGGCGGGAGGTCACGAGCAGTACTTC.

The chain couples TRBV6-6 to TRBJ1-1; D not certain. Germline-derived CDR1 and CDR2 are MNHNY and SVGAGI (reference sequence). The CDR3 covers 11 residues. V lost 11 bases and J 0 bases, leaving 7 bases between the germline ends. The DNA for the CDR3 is TGTGCCTCCGGGGTGAACACTGAAGCTTTCTTT. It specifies CASGVNTEAFF.

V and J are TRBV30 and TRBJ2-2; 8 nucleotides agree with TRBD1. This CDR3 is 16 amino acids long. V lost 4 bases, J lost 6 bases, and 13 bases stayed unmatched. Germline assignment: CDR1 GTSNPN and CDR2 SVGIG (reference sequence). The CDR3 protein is CAWTRWGRGRAGELFF. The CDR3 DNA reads TGTGCCTGGACCCGATGGGGCAGGGGGCGCGCCGGGGAGCTGTTTTTT.